The 29 T cell receptor beta chains given below trace back to one sample, sequenced in a study of a mutant IDH1 vaccine in newly diagnosed glioma. This sample's time point: week 35, safety follow-up. One vaccine dose held 300 ug of mutant IDH1 20-mer peptide and came with topical imiquimod. TCRdb's copy holds only in-frame clones and misses some; the assay was immunoSEQ multiplex PCR. In the table there are about 32,000 clones, around 73% of which are singletons. Their recognized antigens are unknown. The material sequenced was PBMCs, taken from a glioma patient whose treatment included an IDH1 peptide vaccine. The receptors derive from a woman in her forties with glioma.

The chain is built from TRBV29-1 and TRBJ2-7, with TRBD2 matching 11 bases. After removal of 6 bases from V and 4 bases from J, the junction contained 5 bases not matched to a gene. The germline V gene encodes CDR1 SQVTM and CDR2 ANQGSEA. The CDR3 totals 13 residues. CDR3 protein: CSVLSGGVYEQYF. For the CDR3, the DNA is TGCAGCGTCCTTAGCGGGGGGGTATACGAGCAGTACTTC.

As for this clone: One junction end disagrees with the germline gene, perhaps due to a read error. J is TRBJ2-1 and V is TRBV6-6; TRBD1 is a possible D gene (5 bases). The CDR3 consists of 14 residues. CDR1 and CDR2 (germline): MNHNY, SVGAGI (reference sequence). For the CDR3, the DNA is TGTGCCAGCAGCCCTCGAGGACATCACAATGAGCAATTCTTC. Protein: CASSPRGHHNEQFF.

The CDR3 sequence: CAISTAGLAGNYEQYF. The CDR3 DNA reads TGTGCCATCAGCACAGCGGGGCTAGCGGGGAACTACGAGCAGTACTTC. The chain employs TRBV10-3 and TRBJ2-7, with TRBD2 matching over 9 bases. This CDR3 is built from 16 residues. Trimming removed 6 bases from V and 3 bases from J; junction bases left unmatched: 12. Germline V gene sequence: CDR1 ENHRY, CDR2 SYGVKD.

The chain couples TRBV27 to TRBJ2-5; D possibly corresponds to TRBD2 (7 bases). CDR3 length: 16 residues. CDR1 is MNHEY and CDR2 is SMNVEV in the germline V gene (reference sequence). V lost 5 bases and J 5 bases, leaving 21 bases between the germline ends. The DNA for the CDR3 is TGTGCCAGCAGTGAGGGGGGAGCGGGGACCCGGGAGACCCAGTACTTC. Its protein is CASSEGGAGTRETQYF.

The chain links TRBV29-1 to TRBJ2-2; 12 nucleotides agree with TRBD2. CDR3 length: 14 amino acids. CDR1 SQVTM and CDR2 ANQGSEA come from the germline V gene. Unmatched junction bases numbered 3, after V lost 4 bases and J lost 6 bases. The CDR3 DNA reads as TGCAGCGTTGTTTCTAGCGGGGGGGCCGGGGAGCTGTTTTTT. It translates to CSVVSSGGAGELFF.

V and J are TRBV19 and TRBJ1-2, with 8 bases fitting TRBD1. Germline V gene sequence: CDR1 LNHDA, CDR2 SQIVND (reference sequence). The CDR3 loop spans 14 amino acids. After removal of 2 bases from V and 8 bases from J, the junction contained 7 bases not matched to a gene. CDR3 protein: CASSIITTGGGYTF. Here the CDR3 DNA reads TGTGCCAGTAGTATAATAACCACAGGGGGAGGCTACACCTTC.

The chain employs TRBV4-2 and TRBJ2-5; perhaps D is TRBD1 or TRBD2 (5 bases each). Between the trimmed V and J ends, which lost 1 base and 2 bases, there was a span of 14 bases. CDR3 length: 16 residues. Looked up from germline, CDR1 is LGHNA and CDR2 is YNFKEQ. The CDR3 coding sequence is TGTGCCAGCAGCCAAGGCCTAGCAGGGTCACAAGAGACCCAGTACTTC. The encoded protein is CASSQGLAGSQETQYF.

V and J are TRBV4-1 and TRBJ2-5; TRBD1 matches at 10 bases. The length of the CDR3 is 15 residues. J was trimmed by 4 bases and V by 1 base; bases with no gene match: 3. Germline V CDR1 and CDR2: MGHRA, YSYEKL. The CDR3 sequence: CASSQVWDRGETQYF. CDR3 DNA: TGCGCCAGCAGCCAAGTTTGGGACAGGGGAGAGACCCAGTACTTC.

The chain carries TRBV7-9 and TRBJ2-4; the D is unclear. From germline, CDR1 is SEHNR and CDR2 FQNEAQ (reference sequence). The V end was cut by 0 bases, the J end by 0 bases, with 6 bases between. The CDR3 totals 15 residues. In nucleotides, the CDR3 is TGTGCCAGCAGCTTAGCGAGTCTAGCCAAAAACATTCAGTACTTC. Amino acids: CASSLASLAKNIQYF.

Only one count was recorded for this clone. This chain joins TRBV30 and TRBJ2-7, with D hard to call. The CDR3 runs 13 residues. Trimming left V 0 bases short and J 5 bases short, with 11 bases between. Germline CDR1 GTSNPN, CDR2 SVGIG (reference sequence). CDR3 sequence reads: CAWSVASLNEQYF. DNA of the CDR3: TGTGCCTGGAGTGTGGCTAGTTTGAACGAGCAGTACTTC.

This clone was seen once. This chain uses TRBV7-8 with TRBJ2-7; the D gene is possibly TRBD2 (5 bases). The V end lost 3 bases, the J end lost 5 bases, and 11 bases lay between the germline ends. The CDR3 is 13 residues long. The V gene's germline CDR1 is SGHVS and CDR2 FQNEAQ. The CDR3 nucleotides read TGTGCCAGCAGCTTTTCGAGGGTCCACGAGCAGTACTTC. Protein product: CASSFSRVHEQYF.

This chain connects TRBV6-5 to TRBJ1-1; a weak D match, TRBD1 (5 bases). The CDR3 consists of 16 residues. With 0 bases removed from V and 2 bases from J, the gap between germline ends came to 13 bases. Germline CDR1 and CDR2: MNHEY and SVGAGI. DNA for the CDR3: TGTGCCAGCAGTTACTCGCATAAGGACAAAAACACTGAAGCTTTCTTT. Translating it yields CASSYSHKDKNTEAFF.

This chain uses TRBV5-1 with TRBJ1-1; no definite D call. The V gene's germline CDR1 is SGHRS and CDR2 YFSETQ. This CDR3 is built from 14 residues. V shed 0 bases and J shed 4 bases, with 10 bases lying between them. The CDR3 bases are TGCGCCAGCAGCTTGGGCCGGTTGTTCACTGAAGCTTTCTTT. Its protein is CASSLGRLFTEAFF.

J is TRBJ1-1 and V is TRBV11-2; perhaps TRBD1 as D (6 bases). With 2 bases removed from V and 7 bases from J, the gap between germline ends came to 11 bases. The CDR3 length is 13 residues. Germline-derived CDR1 and CDR2 are SGHAT and FQNNGV. The chain's CDR3 is CASSLRDIDEAFF. The CDR3 coding sequence is TGTGCCAGCAGCTTACGGGACATCGATGAAGCTTTCTTT.

The V gene is TRBV5-6, the J gene TRBJ1-4; 12 bases fit TRBD1. The V gene's germline CDR1 is SGHDT and CDR2 YYEEEE. V lost 3 bases, J lost 4 bases, and 4 bases stayed unmatched. The CDR3 sequence is 16 residues long. CDR3 residues: CASSSGQGAFNEKLFF. The CDR3 nucleotides read TGTGCCAGCAGCTCGGGACAGGGGGCCTTTAATGAAAAACTGTTTTTT.

This clone turned up a few times. The chain carries TRBV6-6 and TRBJ2-5; 12 bases fit TRBD2. This CDR3 spans 14 amino acids. V gave up 7 bases and J gave up 5 bases; unmatched junction bases: 5. Germline CDR1 MNHNY, CDR2 SVGAGI (reference sequence). CDR3 bases: TGTGCCAGCACTAGCGGGGGGGCCGGGGAGACCCAGTACTTC. This translates into CASTSGGAGETQYF.

This chain joins TRBV7-8 and TRBJ1-5; possible D gene TRBD1, 6 bases. The CDR3 has 15 residues. CDR1 and CDR2 from the germline V gene are SGHVS and FQNEAQ. V was pared by 4 bases and J by 4 bases, with 14 bases between. CDR3 region: CASSYRDKTNQPQHF. DNA for the CDR3: TGTGCCAGCAGCTACCGGGACAAAACAAATCAGCCCCAGCATTTT.

This chain joins TRBV7-9 and TRBJ1-5; D is perhaps TRBD1 (5 bases). Germline loops: CDR1 SEHNR, CDR2 FQNEAQ (reference sequence). Trimming stripped 4 bases from V and 10 bases from J, with 11 bases between. The CDR3 extends over 12 amino acids. This CDR3 reads CASSSHGGPQHF. The CDR3 DNA sequence: TGTGCCAGCAGCTCTCACGGGGGACCCCAGCATTTT.

The rearrangement links TRBV7-2 to TRBJ1-3, with D unresolved. Trimming left V 4 bases short and J 4 bases short, with 8 bases between. The CDR3 is 13 amino acids. Germline V gene data show CDR1 as SGHTA and CDR2 as FQGNSA. The CDR3 sequence: CASSSQSGNTIYF. The CDR3 DNA is TGTGCCAGCAGCTCCCAGTCCGGAAACACCATATATTTT.

V is TRBV19 and J is TRBJ2-2; TRBD2 might be the D (6 bases). CDR3 length: 14 residues. From germline, CDR1 is LNHDA and CDR2 SQIVND (reference sequence). With 6 bases removed from V and 4 bases from J, the gap between germline ends came to 12 bases. CDR3 amino acids: CASRPSESTGELFF. Here the CDR3 DNA reads TGTGCCAGTAGGCCTAGCGAGAGCACCGGGGAGCTGTTTTTT. Filled out from reference TRBV19 and TRBJ2-2, the complete variable domain reads DGGITQSPKYLFRKEGQNVTLSCEQNLNHDAMYWYRQDPGQGLRLIYYSQIVNDFQKGDIAEGYSVSREKKESFPLTVTSAQKNPTAFYLCASRPSESTGELFFGEGSRLTVL.

This sequence joins TRBV27 and TRBJ2-3, with 8 nucleotides matching TRBD2. V dropped 5 bases and J dropped 14; count of bases not matched to a gene: 15. Germline CDR1 is MNHEY and CDR2 is SMNVEV (reference sequence). The CDR3 is 14 amino acids. DNA for the CDR3: TGTGCCAGCAGTCTCCCGCAAGGACTAGCCCGTGTGTATTTT. Translated, it gives CASSLPQGLARVYF.

This clone was seen a few times. This rearrangement joins TRBV12-5 to TRBJ1-5, with unresolved D. CDR3 length: 13 residues. CDR1 and CDR2 (germline): LGHNT, FRNRAP. The germline V and J ends were trimmed by 2 bases and 4 bases, with 6 bases remaining between them. The CDR3 nucleotides are TGTGCTAGTGGTTTGTCGGTAAATCAGCCCCAGCATTTT. Protein: CASGLSVNQPQHF.

The chain links TRBV7-8 to TRBJ1-5; unclear D gene. V lost 3 bases, J lost 4 bases, and 13 bases lay in between. The CDR3 has 15 residues. Germline lookup yields CDR1 SGHVS and CDR2 FQNEAQ. CDR3 DNA: TGTGCCAGCAGCTTTGACTATTCCCTTAATCAGCCCCAGCATTTT. This sequence encodes CASSFDYSLNQPQHF.

This chain uses TRBV5-6 with TRBJ1-2, with D hard to call. The CDR3 sequence is 15 residues long. V was cut by 1 base and J by 5 bases, with 15 bases left in between. Germline CDR1 and CDR2: SGHDT and YYEEEE. The CDR3 bases are TGTGCCAGCAGCTTGAGTGACACTATCTCGTATGGCTACACCTTC. Its translation is CASSLSDTISYGYTF.

J is TRBJ1-2 and V is TRBV5-4; D is undetermined. The germline V gene encodes CDR1 SGHNT and CDR2 YYREEE (reference sequence). The CDR3 is 15 residues long. V was trimmed by 2 bases and J by 8 bases, leaving 19 bases between them. In DNA form, the CDR3 reads TGTGCCAGCAGCTTAACCGACCTCCTCCCGGGCGGCTACACCTTC. It specifies CASSLTDLLPGGYTF. The whole variable domain, remainder taken from reference TRBV5-4 and TRBJ1-2, is ETGVTQSPTHLIKTRGQQVTLRCSSQSGHNTVSWYQQALGQGPQFIFQYYREEENGRGNFPPRFSGLQFPNYSSELNVNALELDDSALYLCASSLTDLLPGGYTFGSGTRLTVV.

This clone was seen more than once but under ten times. This sequence joins TRBV21-1 and TRBJ2-5. TRBV21-1 is designated a pseudogene. The CDR3 runs 11 residues. The CDR3 reads CASSNQETQYF. In nucleotides, the CDR3 is TGTGCCAGCAGCAACCAAGAGACCCAGTACTTC.

This chain links TRBV5-1 with TRBJ1-2; the match to TRBD1 covers 7 bases. CDR3 length: 15 amino acids. The V gene end was trimmed by 0 bases and the J gene end by 0 bases; junction bases not matched to a gene: 2. The germline V gene has CDR1 SGHRS and CDR2 YFSETQ. This CDR3 reads CASSLAGGANYGYTF. DNA of the CDR3: TGCGCCAGCAGCTTGGCAGGGGGTGCTAACTATGGCTACACCTTC.

This clone has just a few counts. One end of the junction varies from germline; a read error may be responsible. The V and J genes are TRBV2 and TRBJ1-2; a possible D gene is TRBD1 (5 bases). The CDR3 covers 14 residues. In germline, CDR1 is SNHLY, CDR2 FYNNEI. CDR3: CSSTFGGGNYGYTF. The CDR3 DNA is TGCTCCAGCACATTCGGGGGAGGGAACTATGGCTACACCTTC. Combining the CDR3 with reference TRBV2 and TRBJ1-2 gives the whole variable domain EPEVTQTPSHQVTQMGQEVILRCVPISNHLYFYWYRQILGQKVEFLVSFYNNEISEKSEIFDDQFSVERPDGSNFTLKIRSTKLEDSAMYFCSSTFGGGNYGYTFGSGTRLTVV.

The chain employs TRBV29-1 and TRBJ2-7; maybe TRBD1 (5 bases). Germline loops: CDR1 SQVTM, CDR2 ANQGSEA. The CDR3 totals 12 residues. Trimming removed 4 bases from V and 7 bases from J, with 14 bases in between. CDR3 region: CSVVVQGREQYF. CDR3 coding DNA: TGCAGCGTTGTGGTGCAGGGTCGAGAGCAGTACTTC.